Here is one T cell receptor beta chain with its context. Under the authors' procedure: For nucleated cells, counts were estimated from reference gene primer amplification. Clones were read by immunoSEQ multiplex PCR, and TCRdb kept only the in-frame ones, dropping some. That table is the source of V, J and clone size, and D and trimming were worked out from the DNA. The sample comprises 65,000 or so clones, approximately 80% of which are singletons, and less than 4.5% rests with the top ten. The sample belongs to a study of blood T cell repertoires in COVID-19. Across the whole study: The United States, Italy and Spain were the sources of the acute and convalescent COVID-19 samples.

The CDR3 is made up of 12 amino acids. The chain recombines TRBV21-1 with TRBJ2-7; the D segment call TRBD1 is taken from the table without a DNA check. TRBV21-1 is a pseudogene segment. The sequence was collected from a man in his fifties or sixties with acute or convalescent COVID-19. The sample comprised peripheral blood. The CDR3 DNA sequence: TGTGCCAGCCCAGGCCATGCCTACGAGCAGTACTTC. Its translation: CASPGHAYEQYF.